This T cell receptor (beta chain) derives from a study of Ad26.COV2.S vaccination and SARS-CoV-2 variants. Background on the study: Donor allocation was to the COV1001 Ad26.COV2.S trial arm. The authors gave Ad26.COV2.S intramuscularly, either once or twice 56 days apart.

Only in-frame clones appear in the TCRdb table, and some are missing; sequencing was by immunoSEQ multiplex PCR. The table lists around 300,000 clones, roughly 90% of them singletons. The CDR3 loop spans 16 amino acids. With V trimmed by 5 bases and J by 6 bases, 11 bases remained unmatched. Looked up from germline, CDR1 is MDHEN and CDR2 is SYDVKM. The treatment was: 15 to 20 received Ad26.COV2.S at low or high dose, single or two shots; several received placebo; per-sample allocation not given. On day 63 after the first injection, vaccine and placebo recipients gave samples. Whoever gave the sample was an adult aged 18-55 years in Boston.

This chain links TRBV28 with TRBJ1-2; 11 positions match TRBD1. This TCR was recovered from a person aged 18-60 years who received the Ad26.COV2.S COVID-19 vaccine or a placebo. Sample: peripheral blood, taken in a trial of Ad26.COV2.S vaccine versus placebo. CDR3 DNA: TGTGCCAGCAGTCCCGGACAGGGGGCATCTTATCATGGCTACACCTTC. It is translated as CASSPGQGASYHGYTF.